This T cell receptor (beta chain) is from a study of T cell repertoires in cytomegalovirus infection. Study summary: Through public TCR beta signatures, both CMV infection and matching HLA type were indicated. Regarding the study as a whole: Dominating the ex vivo response were TCR beta clonotypes that were CMV-specific and HLA-C-restricted. Summed public TCR beta family frequency identified CMV carriers bearing the relevant HLA.

Per the germline V gene, CDR1 is DFQATT and CDR2 is SNEGSKA (reference sequence). The CDR3 is made up of 13 amino acids. The V gene lost 3 bases and the J gene lost 4 bases, with 12 bases spanning the gap. Concerning this clonotype itself: Its matching antigen is unknown.

In TCRdb, the reads were re-called with MiXCR into one record per CDR3 protein. Of approximately 180,000 distinct CDR3 sequences listed, approximately 9.7% are singletons. The specimen sequenced was PBMCs. This clonotype was sampled from a human donor in good health (CMV status not recorded). Some clones in this sample may be carry-over from other donors' samples. V gene TRBV20-1 combines with J gene TRBJ2-5; D is possibly TRBD1 (6 bases). CDR3 loop: CSARVTGPETQYF. DNA for the CDR3: TGCAGTGCTAGGGTAACAGGGCCAGAGACCCAGTACTTC.